This T cell receptor (beta chain) was obtained from a study of cytomegalovirus exposure and HLA in healthy donors (dated by TCRdb to 2017 to 2019). With respect to the entire study: An earlier analysis of 587 of the donors reported 250 to 350 Gb of sequence data and 117 million unique TCR beta sequences from 190 million or so T cells. In addition to the first cohort of 666 subjects, a separate validation cohort of 130 or so different subjects was used. In a later genetic analysis, genome-wide SNP genotypes for about three fifths of the roughly 670 donors were used, and that subset was treated as a discovery cohort. The later analysis used no new phenotypic data to find candidate immune exposures, relying instead on TCR beta sequences and their occurrence across donors. Donor age, sex, ethnicity and CMV serostatus were compiled alongside the repertoire data. An early release that covered about 600 HLA-typed donors contained 250 to 350 gigabases of sequencing data and tens of millions of unique TCR sequences. Using immunosequencing, the study profiled T cell repertoires from about 650 subjects and related those repertoires to cytomegalovirus serostatus. Of the 398 genotyped donors, less than 85% were placed in the genetic ancestry cluster associated with self-reported Caucasian donors. The study combined high-throughput TCR immunosequencing, statistical association of individual TCRs with disease status, and machine learning to predict cytomegalovirus infection status. The study aimed to test whether cataloging public T cell receptors could reveal signatures of past pathogen exposure. Among roughly 400 genotyped donors of the cohort, an average of about 240,000 unique TCR beta nucleotide sequences was sequenced per donor, of which about 18% were non-productive. In a later analysis, previously published TCR beta repertoires from 500 to 750 donors were re-analyzed and high-resolution HLA genotyping was added so that TCR occurrence patterns could be studied. The number of donors typed differed by locus, with roughly 620-630 for A, B, C, DRB1 and DQB1, approximately 500 for DQA1, about 610 for DPA1, and over 400 for DPB1. An earlier analysis of approximately 630 of the donors applied high-throughput TCR beta sequencing to assess whether each TCR beta V gene segment acted as functional or pseudogenic. Every discovery cohort repertoire had been produced on one sequencing platform. Five DR-DQ haplotypes were treated as single units for association and clustering because of strong linkage in the cohort. HLA typing included class I and class II loci at four-digit resolution. Points the paper makes about the study in general: In vitro tests confirmed that a few of the cytomegalovirus-associated TCR beta chains recognize cytomegalovirus antigens. Most CMV-associated TCR beta chains appeared to be HLA-restricted in a later analysis, and the HLA associations seemed to be driven largely by CMV exposure. An association between a missense DCLRE1C variant and V-gene and J-gene trimming of TCR beta chains was found in a later genetic analysis and replicated in an independent cohort. A later analysis associated around 16,000 TCR beta sequences with specific HLA alleles at a false discovery rate of 0.05. Most TCR sequences were seen in very few donors, while some public TCRs were found in many individuals. Some IMGT-functional V segments, including TRBV6-2 and TRBV6-3, could not be distinguished by the 87-base-pair reads and were therefore excluded. Because some donors lacked HLA typing at each locus, the association tests relied only on the typed subset. In the study, 150 to 200 TCR beta chains were listed as associated with cytomegalovirus. A group of highly shared sequence variants was considered likely to be a technical artifact of the sequencing pipeline. The cohort was sequenced for TCR beta chains only, and without alpha or paired-chain data the features that could be detected were limited. Presence/absence analyses assumed roughly uniform sequencing depth across donors, an assumption that may not hold. The classifier was reported to diagnose cytomegalovirus status with high specificity and sensitivity in both the original and validation cohorts. In a later analysis, the rate of TCR association differed among HLA loci, with DRB1 alleles having the most associated TCRs and HLA-C alleles having the fewest. Broadly in line with IMGT annotations, most TCR beta V segments showed up in productive rearrangements about 90% or about 30% of the time in an earlier analysis of 587 of the donors. For the cohort, immune exposure information was limited to CMV serostatus. In a later analysis, HLA-associated TCR beta chains showed more clonal expansion and lower generation probabilities than non-associated chains that were equally common. According to a later analysis, parvovirus B19, influenza, CMV and Epstein-Barr virus appeared linked to several top co-occurrence clusters. When HLA alleles, especially DR and DQ, strongly co-occurred, TCR associations were difficult to assign to individual alleles. A further reported finding was that TCR beta sequences accurately predicted the HLA-A and HLA-B alleles for most subjects in the first cohort. The authors suggested that the approach could potentially be generalized to other disease states and immunological phenotypes. Because counts were too low, under 20 rarely observed V segments, including chromosome 9 orphons, were left out of the earlier analysis of some 640 of the donors. Correlated functional status among segregating V segments might be attributable to linkage disequilibrium, but an unknown experimental factor could not be ruled out. According to a later genetic analysis, donors in an Asian-associated ancestry cluster had fewer N-insertions in productive TCRs than the roughly 700-donor mean.

As to this clone: It lacks a known antigen. Nothing much larger sits one base from this clone, and base qualities are not available.

Libraries came from the immunoSEQ multiplex PCR assay. For the multiplex PCR, a mixture combining 60 forward primers for TCR Vbeta segments and 13 reverse primers for TCR Jbeta segments was used. The CDR3 region of rearranged TCR beta genes was amplified from genomic DNA with a multiplex PCR assay. The Illumina HiSeq System was used to sequence the amplified TCR beta libraries as 87-base-pair reads. The published analysis was carried out like this. A later analysis counted tens of millions of unique TCR beta chains across the roughly 700 repertoires, and 10 million to 11 million of these chains were shared by at least two donors. Raw reads were error-corrected and collapsed into unique sequences by a nearest-neighbor algorithm in which closely related sequences were merged to remove PCR and sequencing errors. To assign V, D and J gene segments, CDR3 sequences were aligned to IMGT reference sequences. Each retained sequence needed at least a six-nucleotide match to both a V gene segment and a J gene segment. Rearrangements were classified as productive when the CDR3 lacked stop codons and remained in frame with V and J, and all other rearrangements were classified as non-productive. Following IMGT convention, CDR3 was defined as the stretch from the second conserved V-encoded cysteine to the conserved J-encoded phenylalanine. In an earlier analysis of around 540 of the donors, sequences lacking an unambiguous match to a single V gene segment were excluded. In an earlier analysis of a few hundred of the donors, V segments were called functional above 56.7% productive rearrangements and were called segregating when the between-donor standard deviation exceeded 5%. A statistical classification framework was built for diagnosing cytomegalovirus status from the catalog of TCR beta chain sequences. In a later analysis, TCR nucleotide sequences were compared against IMGT/GENE-DB human TR gene sequences so that V and J genes could be assigned. A later analysis assigned CDR3 sequences and most-parsimonious VDJ recombination scenarios with the TCRdist pipeline. A later analysis defined each TCR beta chain by its CDR3 amino acid sequence plus V-gene family, and excluded reads lacking a unique V-gene family. A later analysis removed 592 highly shared, low-generation-probability nucleotide sequences to deal with suspected cross-contamination and a sequencing artifact. In a later analysis, a clonal expansion index for each public chain was calculated from normalized within-repertoire ranks of inferred template counts. A later analysis computed generation probabilities with a VDJ recombination model fitted to out-of-frame rearrangements, and checked the results against IGoR. Hypergeometric tests were used in a later analysis to score TCR-TCR, TCR-HLA and TCR-CMV co-occurrence, with a repertoire-size bias correction applied to the TCR pairs. In a later analysis, false discovery rates were estimated by permuting HLA or CMV assignments 20 times. In a later analysis, co-occurring TCRs were grouped using DBSCAN, and TCRdist sequence similarity was added for clustering within HLA-allele-positive subsets. Repertoires with fewer than 30,000 or more than 120,000 public chains were left out of co-occurrence clustering, as were five repertoires with anomalous nucleotide sharing. The clones in this table, taken by TCRdb from immuneACCESS, are in-frame only. Not every clone is retained; where verified, under half of the shortfall comes from an unresolved V gene, and the cause of the rest is unknown. The DNA gave D and trimming, while V, J and clone size come from that table. This sample lists 200,000 to 250,000 clones; around 77% were detected once. Together, the top ten hold nearly 3% of the sample.

CDR1 and CDR2 are read off the germline V gene (reference sequence) as DFQATT and SNEGSKA. Trimming removed 7 bases from V and 6 bases from J; the gene matches leave 2 bases unexplained. From cysteine to phenylalanine, the CDR3 is 11 amino acids long. The only DNA kept is the CDR3, 33 bases in frame from the first base. The cohort comprised some 680 healthy bone marrow donors. At the time of sampling, every cohort member was nominally healthy, though immune exposures that went unrecorded were likely present. The donor tested CMV seronegative, placing the donor among the roughly 350 seronegative members of the cohort. Every donor gave a peripheral blood sample, and the peripheral blood mononuclear cells from that sample were used for TCR beta sequencing. Genomic DNA was extracted from the blood cell samples with the Qiagen DNeasy Blood Extraction Kit.

The chain uses TRBV20-1 and TRBJ2-2, with 7 middle bases fitting TRBD1. Source material: PBMCs. This TCR came from a woman in her twenties or thirties in good health and CMV-seronegative. The DNA sequence is TGCAGTGGAAGGGGGCCCGGGGAGCTGTTTTTT. This encodes CSGRGPGELFF.